The T cell receptor beta chain under discussion was sequenced for a study of blood T cell repertoires in COVID-19. CDR1 and CDR2 (germline): WNHNN, SYGVQD (reference sequence). V was clipped by 3 bases and J by 4 bases, with 6 bases between them. This CDR3 comprises 13 residues. Using immunoSEQ multiplex PCR, the repertoire was profiled, and TCRdb retains in-frame clones only, with some absent. Among approximately 300,000 clones listed, around 89% were seen once. Sequenced: peripheral blood. The J gene is TRBJ2-2, the V gene TRBV10-1, with unresolved D. This receptor was obtained from a man in his forties or fifties with acute or convalescent COVID-19. CDR3 residues: CASSDSSTGELFF. The CDR3 DNA is TGCGCCAGCAGTGACTCGAGCACCGGGGAGCTGTTTTTT.